One and the same sample provided the 8 T cell receptor beta chains below, sequenced in a study of blood T cells in healthy people across ages. Through a sample-barcoded 5' primer and a J-beta primer mix, a second PCR was run for 7 to 11 cycles. MiXCR, run by TCRdb on the 5' RACE reads, gives a single entry per CDR3 protein. The data show 250,000 to 300,000 distinct CDR3 sequences, roughly 26% seen once. Sequencing was done on a sample of blood. These receptor sequences come from a woman between 70 and 85 years old in good health.

The CDR3, as DNA: TGTGCCAGCAGCACGTTGGATAGTCTTAGTTCACCCCTCCACTTT. Its protein is CASSTLDSLSSPLHF. This chain uses TRBV5-6 with TRBJ1-6; D unclear. The CDR3 runs to 15 residues. Trimming shortened V by 4 bases and J by 9 bases, and 17 bases separated the two germline ends. Germline loops: CDR1 SGHDT, CDR2 YYEEEE.

The chain links TRBV18 to TRBJ1-1; D is unclear. This CDR3 contains 14 residues. Trimming took off 3 bases at V and 8 bases at J, with 16 bases between the two ends. CDR1 is KGHSH and CDR2 is LQKENI in the germline V gene. CDR3 coding DNA: TGTGCCAGCTCACCTAACTCCCAGGCCGGGGAAGCTTTCTTT. Amino acids: CASSPNSQAGEAFF.

The chain has TRBV20-1 and TRBJ2-5; TRBD2 matches at 10 bases. The J call may not be correct, given that the DNA end is closer to TRBJ2-7. Germline V gene lookup returns CDR1 DFQATT and CDR2 SNEGSKA (reference sequence). The CDR3 is made up of 15 amino acids. CDR3 in amino acids: CSARKALAGDYEQYF. CDR3 DNA: TGCAGTGCCCGTAAGGCGCTAGCGGGGGATTACGAGCAGTACTTC.

The rearrangement joins TRBV7-2 to TRBJ2-3, with 8 positions matching TRBD2. Per germline, CDR1 SGHTA and CDR2 FQGNSA. V was clipped by 5 bases and J by 1 base; unmatched bases: 20. The CDR3 is made up of 20 amino acids. In DNA form, the CDR3 reads TGTGCCAGCAGCCAACGTCGTACAGCGGGAGTCAGTGTCGGCACAGATACGCAGTATTTT. Translation gives CASSQRRTAGVSVGTDTQYF.

This clonotype came up once. CDR3 DNA: TGTGCCAGCAGACCTGACAGGGGAGCAACCAATGAGCAGTTCTTC. Its translation is CASRPDRGATNEQFF. The chain recombines TRBV6-5 with TRBJ2-1, with TRBD1 matching over 8 bases. The V gene end was trimmed by 6 bases and the J gene end by 6 bases; junction bases not matched to a gene: 10. The CDR3 covers 15 residues. CDR1 is MNHEY, CDR2 SVGAGI, per germline.

This chain links TRBV19 with TRBJ2-5; possibly TRBD1 for D (6 bases). Deletions cut 3 bases from V and 8 bases from J, with 10 bases between. Germline lookup yields CDR1 LNHDA and CDR2 SQIVND (reference sequence). The CDR3 sequence is 12 residues long. For the CDR3, the DNA is TGTGCCAGTAGTATGGGGGCAGATACCCAGTACTTC. It encodes CASSMGADTQYF.

CDR3 in amino acids: CASSPGNPDSTDTQYF. In DNA form, the CDR3 reads TGTGCCAGCAGCCCCGGCAATCCGGATAGCACAGATACGCAGTATTTT. The chain combines TRBV7-2 with TRBJ2-3; D uncertain. The germline V and J ends were trimmed by 5 bases and 0 bases, with 15 bases remaining between them. CDR3 length: 16 residues. Germline CDR1 is SGHTA and CDR2 is FQGNSA.

V and J are TRBV4-3 and TRBJ2-1, with unresolved D. The assigned J gene may be wrong: the sequence end matches TRBJ2-7 better. The CDR3 runs to 15 residues. CDR1 is LGHNA, CDR2 YSLEER, per germline. CDR3 amino acids: CASSQDGVGTNEQYF. CDR3 coding DNA: TGCGCCAGCAGCCAAGATGGCGTTGGAACAAACGAGCAGTACTTC.